Each of the 15 T cell receptor beta chains below was sequenced from the same sample in a study of blood T cell repertoires in COVID-19. Assay: immunoSEQ multiplex PCR; the TCRdb copy retains only in-frame clones and omits some. Of approximately 67,000 clones listed, approximately 90% were seen once; the top ten hold about 7.3%. Sequenced sample: peripheral blood. The receptors here all came from a human donor in a cohort sampled during active COVID-19.

The DNA of the CDR3 is TGTGCCAGCAGCTTAACCCCCGGGACTAGCGGATATAAAAACATTCAGTACTTC. It yields the protein CASSLTPGTSGYKNIQYF. The V gene is TRBV7-3, the J gene TRBJ2-4; 11 nucleotides agree with TRBD2. The V gene's germline CDR1 is SGHTA and CDR2 FQGTGA. V lost 0 bases to trimming and J lost 4 bases; unmatched junction nucleotides: 8. The CDR3 spans 18 residues.

The chain joins TRBV28 to TRBJ2-3, with D uncertain. The CDR3 is 14 amino acids. CDR1 MDHEN and CDR2 SYDVKM come from the germline V gene. Trimming cost V 5 bases and J 0 bases, with 9 bases left between them. The chain's CDR3 is CASSIGQSTDTQYF. CDR3 coding DNA: TGTGCCAGCAGTATTGGTCAGAGCACAGATACGCAGTATTTT. Filled out from reference TRBV28 and TRBJ2-3, the complete variable domain reads DVKVTQSSRYLVKRTGEKVFLECVQDMDHENMFWYRQDPGLGLRLIYFSYDVKMKEKGDIPEGYSVSREKKERFSLILESASTNQTSMYLCASSIGQSTDTQYFGPGTRLTVL.

The rearrangement joins TRBV6-4 to TRBJ1-1, with 8 nucleotides matching TRBD1. Germline-derived CDR1 and CDR2 are MRHNA and SNTAGT. The J segment lost 10 bases and the V segment lost 6 bases, leaving 4 bases of the junction unmatched. This CDR3 has 11 amino acids. The chain's CDR3 is CASSHRGIAFF. CDR3 coding DNA: TGTGCCAGCAGCCACAGGGGGATAGCTTTCTTT.

The chain has TRBV7-9 and TRBJ1-1; 8 nucleotides align to TRBD1. CDR1 and CDR2 (germline): SEHNR, FQNEAQ (reference sequence). Trimming at V came to 5 bases and at J to 6 bases, leaving 14 bases not matched to a gene. This CDR3 comprises 16 residues. The CDR3 DNA reads as TGTGCCAGCAGCCTTATCCCCAGGGGGCGAAACGCTGAAGCTTTCTTT. Its protein product is CASSLIPRGRNAEAFF.

The chain is built from TRBV7-8 and TRBJ1-5; 8 bases fit TRBD1. The germline gives CDR1 SGHVS, CDR2 FQNEAQ. The ends lost 5 bases at V and 2 bases at J; junction bases unmatched: 8. This CDR3 region has 16 residues. This CDR3 reads CASSPAGQGGNQPQHF. In DNA form, the CDR3 reads TGTGCCAGCAGCCCAGCAGGACAGGGAGGCAATCAGCCCCAGCATTTT.

The gene calls are TRBV5-1 and TRBJ2-3; TRBD2 might be the D (5 bases). The CDR3 runs to 15 residues. With 3 bases removed from V and 3 bases from J, the gap between germline ends came to 14 bases. The germline V gene encodes CDR1 SGHRS and CDR2 YFSETQ. The CDR3 loop reads CASSSEPWTTDTQYF. The CDR3 region has the DNA TGCGCCAGCAGCTCGGAGCCATGGACTACAGATACGCAGTATTTT.

The CDR3 here is CASSIYPLGGTNSPLHF. DNA of the CDR3: TGTGCCAGTAGCATATACCCATTGGGGGGGACCAATTCACCCCTCCACTTT. The chain links TRBV19 to TRBJ1-6, with a weak D call TRBD1 (5 bases). Between the trimmed V and J ends, which lost 6 bases and 7 bases, there was a span of 22 bases. From germline, CDR1 is LNHDA and CDR2 SQIVND (reference sequence). The CDR3 extends over 17 amino acids.

The chain has TRBV5-5 and TRBJ1-4; 8 bases align to TRBD1. Germline CDR1 and CDR2: SGHKS and YYEKEE (reference sequence). V was clipped by 0 bases and J by 11 bases; unmatched bases: 21. The CDR3 is 19 amino acids. For the CDR3, the DNA is TGTGCCAGCAGCTTGGCCACAGGGACAGGCAGAGGCAGAGTTGGGAAACTGTTTTTT. This translates into CASSLATGTGRGRVGKLFF.

The chain carries TRBV2 and TRBJ2-1; possible D gene TRBD1, 5 bases. Germline values: CDR1 SNHLY, CDR2 FYNNEI. Trimming removed 4 bases at V and 3 bases at J, with 10 bases between. This CDR3 comprises 14 residues. The CDR3 nucleotides are TGTGCCAGCAGTGGGGGCGACAGCTACAATGAGCAGTTCTTC. Protein: CASSGGDSYNEQFF. Full variable domain (remainder filled in from reference TRBV2 and TRBJ2-1): EPEVTQTPSHQVTQMGQEVILRCVPISNHLYFYWYRQILGQKVEFLVSFYNNEISEKSEIFDDQFSVERPDGSNFTLKIRSTKLEDSAMYFCASSGGDSYNEQFFGPGTRLTVL.

The J gene is TRBJ2-3, the V gene TRBV4-3; 8 nucleotides align to TRBD2. With V trimmed by 0 bases and J by 4 bases, 9 bases remained unmatched. The germline gives CDR1 LGHNA, CDR2 YSLEER. This CDR3 is built from 17 residues. The CDR3 protein is CASSQDGPGGLADTQYF. The CDR3 DNA follows: TGCGCCAGCAGCCAAGACGGGCCGGGAGGGCTGGCAGATACGCAGTATTTT.

The V call is TRBV12-3 or TRBV12-4, the J call TRBJ1-5; D gene unclear. The CDR3 has 13 amino acids. The ends were cut back, 0 bases at V and 9 bases at J, with 9 bases in the middle. The CDR3 DNA reads as TGTGCCAGCAGTTTAGCCCCTCTATCGCCCCAGCATTTT. This translates into CASSLAPLSPQHF.

CDR3 in amino acids: CATTPTGVVLETQYF. CDR3 sequence (DNA): TGTGCAACTACTCCCACGGGAGTGGTGTTAGAGACCCAGTACTTC. V and J are TRBV19 and TRBJ2-5, with D perhaps TRBD2 (6 bases). Germline CDR1 is LNHDA and CDR2 is SQIVND (reference sequence). The CDR3 spans 15 residues.

The genes are TRBV2 and TRBJ1-5, with TRBD1 as a possible D gene (6 bases). CDR3 size: 14 residues. Germline CDR1 SNHLY, CDR2 FYNNEI. The germline V and J ends were trimmed by 4 bases and 3 bases, with 10 bases remaining between them. The CDR3 bases are TGTGCCAGCAGTGCTAGGACAGTCAATCAGCCCCAGCATTTT. It translates to CASSARTVNQPQHF.

The chain recombines TRBV3-1 (or the pseudogene TRBV3-2) with TRBJ1-4; 8 bases fit TRBD1. The CDR3 totals 16 residues. CDR1 is LGHDT, CDR2 YNNKEL, per germline (reference sequence). J gave up 8 bases and V 4 bases, and 12 bases lay outside the gene matches. CDR3 in DNA: TGTGCCAGCAGCCTCGGAGGGAACAGGGGGGGCGAAAAACTGTTTTTT. Its protein is CASSLGGNRGGEKLFF.

This clone was detected only a few times. The genes are TRBV7-9 and TRBJ1-6, with TRBD1 identical over 9 bases. The J segment lost 7 bases and the V segment lost 6 bases, leaving 7 bases of the junction unmatched. The CDR3 is made up of 15 amino acids. Germline CDR1 SEHNR, CDR2 FQNEAQ (reference sequence). The CDR3 sequence is CASSPDRGSNSPLHF. The CDR3, as DNA: TGTGCCAGCAGTCCAGACAGGGGGTCAAATTCACCCCTCCACTTT.